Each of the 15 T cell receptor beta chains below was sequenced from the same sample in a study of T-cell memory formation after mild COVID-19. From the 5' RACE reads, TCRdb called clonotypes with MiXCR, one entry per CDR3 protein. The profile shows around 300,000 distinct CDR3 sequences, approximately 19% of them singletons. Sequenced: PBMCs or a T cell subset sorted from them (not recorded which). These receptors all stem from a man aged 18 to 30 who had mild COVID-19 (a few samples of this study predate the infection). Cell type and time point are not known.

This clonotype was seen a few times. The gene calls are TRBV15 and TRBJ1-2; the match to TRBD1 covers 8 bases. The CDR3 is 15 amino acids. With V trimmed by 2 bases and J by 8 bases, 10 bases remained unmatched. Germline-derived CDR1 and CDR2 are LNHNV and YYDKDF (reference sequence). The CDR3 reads CATSRRSRGLVGYTF. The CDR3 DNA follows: TGTGCCACCAGCAGACGTTCCAGGGGGCTAGTGGGCTACACCTTC.

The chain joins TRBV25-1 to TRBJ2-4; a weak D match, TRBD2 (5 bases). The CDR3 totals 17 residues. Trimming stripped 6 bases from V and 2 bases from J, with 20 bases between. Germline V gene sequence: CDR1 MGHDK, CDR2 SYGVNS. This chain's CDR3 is CASSGLEGFPTKNIQYF. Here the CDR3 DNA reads TGTGCCAGCAGCGGCCTTGAGGGTTTTCCAACCAAAAACATTCAGTACTTC.

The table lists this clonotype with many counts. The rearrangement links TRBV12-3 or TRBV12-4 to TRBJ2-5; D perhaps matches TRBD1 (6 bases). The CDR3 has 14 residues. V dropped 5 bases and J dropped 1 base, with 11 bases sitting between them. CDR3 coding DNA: TGTGCCAGCAGTCTCACAGGGCCCCAAGAGACCCAGTACTTC. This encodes CASSLTGPQETQYF.

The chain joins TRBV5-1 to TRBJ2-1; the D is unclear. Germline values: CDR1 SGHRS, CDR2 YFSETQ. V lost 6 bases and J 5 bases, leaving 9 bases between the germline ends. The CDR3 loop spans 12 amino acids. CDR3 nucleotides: TGCGCCAGCACTAACAGCGACAATGAGCAGTTCTTC. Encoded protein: CASTNSDNEQFF.

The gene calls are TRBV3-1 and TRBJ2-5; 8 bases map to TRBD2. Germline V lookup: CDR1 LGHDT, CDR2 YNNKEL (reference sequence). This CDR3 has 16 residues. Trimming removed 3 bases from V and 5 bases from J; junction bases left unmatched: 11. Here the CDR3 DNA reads TGTGCCAGCAGCCACCTGTCACTAGCGGCTGGGGAGACCCAGTACTTC. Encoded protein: CASSHLSLAAGETQYF.

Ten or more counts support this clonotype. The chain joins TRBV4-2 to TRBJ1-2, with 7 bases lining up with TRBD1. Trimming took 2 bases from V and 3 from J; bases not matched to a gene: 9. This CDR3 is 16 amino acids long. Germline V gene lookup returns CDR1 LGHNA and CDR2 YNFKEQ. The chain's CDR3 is CASSQPTTGADYGYTF. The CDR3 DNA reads TGTGCCAGCAGCCAACCTACCACAGGGGCGGACTATGGCTACACCTTC.

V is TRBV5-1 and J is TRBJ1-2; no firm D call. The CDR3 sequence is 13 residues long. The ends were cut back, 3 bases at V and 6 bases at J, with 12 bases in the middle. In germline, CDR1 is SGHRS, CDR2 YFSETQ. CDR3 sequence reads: CASSSDLRHGYTF. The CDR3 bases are TGCGCCAGCAGCTCCGACCTTCGCCATGGCTACACCTTC.

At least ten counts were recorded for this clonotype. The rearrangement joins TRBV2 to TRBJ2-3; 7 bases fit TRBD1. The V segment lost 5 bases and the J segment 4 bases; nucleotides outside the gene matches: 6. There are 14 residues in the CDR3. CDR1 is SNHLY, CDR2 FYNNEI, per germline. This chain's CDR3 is CASSSQGRSDTQYF. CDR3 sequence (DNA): TGTGCCAGCAGTTCACAGGGGAGATCAGATACGCAGTATTTT.

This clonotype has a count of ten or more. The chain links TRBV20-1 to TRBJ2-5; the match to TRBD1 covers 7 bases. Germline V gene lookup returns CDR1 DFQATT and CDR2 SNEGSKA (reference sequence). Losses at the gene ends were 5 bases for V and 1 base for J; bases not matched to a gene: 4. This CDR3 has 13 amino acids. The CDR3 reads CSASRDSQETQYF. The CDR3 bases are TGCAGTGCTTCTCGGGACAGCCAAGAGACCCAGTACTTC.

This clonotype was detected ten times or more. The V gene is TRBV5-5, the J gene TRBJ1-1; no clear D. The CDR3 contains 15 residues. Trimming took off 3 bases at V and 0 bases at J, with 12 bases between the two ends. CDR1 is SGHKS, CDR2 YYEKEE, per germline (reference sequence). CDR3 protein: CASSSLQIMNTEAFF. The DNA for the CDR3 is TGTGCCAGCAGCTCGTTACAGATTATGAACACTGAAGCTTTCTTT.

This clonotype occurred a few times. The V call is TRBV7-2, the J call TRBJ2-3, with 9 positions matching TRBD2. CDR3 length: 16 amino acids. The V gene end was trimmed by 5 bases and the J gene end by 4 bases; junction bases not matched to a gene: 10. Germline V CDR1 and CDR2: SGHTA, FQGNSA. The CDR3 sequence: CASSRLSIAGADTQYF. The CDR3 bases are TGTGCCAGCAGCCGATTGTCGATAGCGGGGGCAGATACGCAGTATTTT.

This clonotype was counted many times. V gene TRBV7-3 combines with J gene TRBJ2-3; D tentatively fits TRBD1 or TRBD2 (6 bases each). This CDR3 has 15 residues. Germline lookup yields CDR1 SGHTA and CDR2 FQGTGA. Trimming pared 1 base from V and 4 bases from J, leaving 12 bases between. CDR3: CASSLMGGAADTQYF. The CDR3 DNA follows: TGTGCCAGCAGCTTAATGGGGGGCGCCGCAGATACGCAGTATTTT.

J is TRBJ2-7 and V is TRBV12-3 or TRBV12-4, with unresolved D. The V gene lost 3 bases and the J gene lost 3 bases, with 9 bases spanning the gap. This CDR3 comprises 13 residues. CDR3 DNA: TGTGCCAGCAGTTTCGGCGAACTCTACGAGCAGTACGTC. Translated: CASSFGELYEQYV.

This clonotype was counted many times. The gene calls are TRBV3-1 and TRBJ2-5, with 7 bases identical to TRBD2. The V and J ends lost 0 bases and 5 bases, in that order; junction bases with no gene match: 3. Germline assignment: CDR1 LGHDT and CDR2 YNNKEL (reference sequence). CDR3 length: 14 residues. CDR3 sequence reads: CASSQDFGRETQYF. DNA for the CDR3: TGTGCCAGCAGCCAAGATTTCGGGAGGGAGACCCAGTACTTC.

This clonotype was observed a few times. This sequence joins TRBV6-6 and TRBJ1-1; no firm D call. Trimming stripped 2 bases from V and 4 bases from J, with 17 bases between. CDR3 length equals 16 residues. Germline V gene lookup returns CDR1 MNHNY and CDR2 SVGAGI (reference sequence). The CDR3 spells CASSYPQTGGATEAFF. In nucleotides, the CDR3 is TGTGCCAGCAGTTACCCTCAGACGGGCGGTGCCACTGAAGCTTTCTTT.